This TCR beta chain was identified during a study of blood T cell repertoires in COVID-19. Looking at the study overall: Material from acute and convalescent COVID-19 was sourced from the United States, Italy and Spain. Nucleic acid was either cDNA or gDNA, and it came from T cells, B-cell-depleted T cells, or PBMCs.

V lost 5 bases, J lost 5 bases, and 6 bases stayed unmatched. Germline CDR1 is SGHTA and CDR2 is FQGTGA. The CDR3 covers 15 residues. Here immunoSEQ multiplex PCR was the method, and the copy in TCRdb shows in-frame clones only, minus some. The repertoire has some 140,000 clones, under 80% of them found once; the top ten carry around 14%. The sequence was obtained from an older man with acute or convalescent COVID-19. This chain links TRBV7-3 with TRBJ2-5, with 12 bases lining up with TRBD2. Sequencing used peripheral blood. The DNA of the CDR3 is TGTGCCAGCAGCCCTAGCGGGGGGGCCTGGGAGACCCAGTACTTC. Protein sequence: CASSPSGGAWETQYF.